These 21 T cell receptor beta chains were all obtained from the same sample, sequenced in a study of blood T cell repertoires in COVID-19. TCRdb's table, derived via immunoSEQ multiplex PCR, lists solely in-frame clones and lacks some. The table lists 160,000 or so clones, approximately 85% of them singletons, with around 10% in the top ten. The sequenced sample consisted of peripheral blood. The receptors were gathered from a man in his sixties with active or convalescent COVID-19.

This clone was recorded only once. The V and J genes are TRBV6-6 and TRBJ2-3; D not resolved. V was pared by 7 bases and J by 0 bases, with 5 bases between. CDR1 MNHNY and CDR2 SVGAGI come from the germline V gene (reference sequence). The CDR3 loop spans 12 amino acids. CDR3 amino acids: CASTTSTDTQYF. CDR3 coding DNA: TGTGCCAGCACCACAAGCACAGATACGCAGTATTTT.

The chain combines TRBV11-2 with TRBJ1-2; 7 bases match TRBD1. V gave up 1 base and J gave up 8 bases; unmatched junction bases: 7. In germline, CDR1 is SGHAT, CDR2 FQNNGV. The CDR3 extends over 14 amino acids. The CDR3, as DNA: TGTGCCAGCAGCTTAGCGCTTGGGACAGCGGGCTACACCTTC. Its translation: CASSLALGTAGYTF. Based on the CDR3 plus reference TRBV11-2 and TRBJ1-2, the full variable domain is EAGVAQSPRYKIIEKRQSVAFWCNPISGHATLYWYQQILGQGPKLLIQFQNNGVVDDSQLPKDRFSAERLKGVDSTLKIQPAKLEDSAVYLCASSLALGTAGYTFGSGTRLTVV.

CDR3 sequence: CASSEMSGGVEQFF. CDR3 DNA sequence: TGTGCCAGCAGCGAGATGTCAGGGGGCGTCGAGCAGTTCTTC. The rearrangement links TRBV2 to TRBJ2-1; 8 nucleotides line up with TRBD1. The germline V gene has CDR1 SNHLY and CDR2 FYNNEI. There are 14 residues in the CDR3. The V and J ends lost 6 bases and 10 bases, in that order; junction bases with no gene match: 11.

This clone has more than one count but fewer than ten. This rearrangement joins TRBV5-4 to TRBJ1-5, with D tentatively TRBD1 (6 bases). Germline V lookup: CDR1 SGHNT, CDR2 YYREEE (reference sequence). V was clipped by 2 bases and J by 4 bases, with 7 bases between them. The length of the CDR3 is 13 residues. The CDR3 nucleotides are TGTGCCAGCAGCTTCGGACAGAATCAGCCCCAGCATTTT. This codes for CASSFGQNQPQHF.

The chain has TRBV25-1 and TRBJ1-2, with D possibly TRBD1 on 6 matching bases. The CDR3 totals 12 residues. V lost 11 bases to trimming and J lost 3 bases, with 13 bases between them. Per the germline V gene, CDR1 is MGHDK and CDR2 is SYGVNS. CDR3 sequence (DNA): TGTGCCTCACAGGGAGGGGACTATGGCTACACCTTC. Its protein is CASQGGDYGYTF.

The gene calls are TRBV14 and TRBJ1-2; D perhaps matches TRBD1 (5 bases). Germline V CDR1 and CDR2: SGHDN, FVKESK. This CDR3 is built from 14 residues. The V end was cut by 1 base, the J end by 8 bases, with 14 bases between. The CDR3 bases are TGTGCCAGCAGCCAAGCTGGGGGGACGCGGGGCTACACCTTC. Encoded protein: CASSQAGGTRGYTF. The entire variable domain, with the rest obtained from reference TRBV14 and TRBJ1-2, is as follows: EAGVTQFPSHSVIEKGQTVTLRCDPISGHDNLYWYRRVMGKEIKFLLHFVKESKQDESGMPNNRFLAERTGGTYSTLKVQPAELEDSGVYFCASSQAGGTRGYTFGSGTRLTVV.

The V and J genes are TRBV11-2 and TRBJ2-3, with 7 nucleotides matching TRBD1. This CDR3 is 17 amino acids long. Germline-derived CDR1 and CDR2 are SGHAT and FQNNGV. Germline trimming cut 5 bases from V and 0 bases from J; bases unmatched to any gene: 11. The CDR3 here is CASSPSPTGFSTDTQYF. In DNA, the CDR3 is TGTGCCAGCAGCCCTAGCCCGACAGGGTTTAGCACAGATACGCAGTATTTT.

The J gene is TRBJ2-7, the V gene TRBV18; 9 bases are shared with TRBD2. With 5 bases clipped from V and 6 bases from J, the junction kept 5 bases outside the gene matches. Germline CDR1 KGHSH, CDR2 LQKENI. This CDR3 has 13 amino acids. The CDR3: CASSVAGVAEQYF. CDR3 coding DNA: TGTGCCAGCTCAGTAGCGGGAGTCGCCGAGCAGTACTTC.

This clone was recorded at least ten times. The chain joins TRBV4-2 to TRBJ2-5, with D perhaps TRBD1 (5 bases). There are 13 residues in the CDR3. V was cut by 1 base and J by 3 bases, with 6 bases left in between. From germline, CDR1 is LGHNA and CDR2 YNFKEQ. CDR3 sequence: CASSQVGEETQYF. The CDR3, as DNA: TGTGCCAGCAGCCAAGTAGGGGAAGAGACCCAGTACTTC.

The CDR3, as DNA: TGTGCCAGCACGAGAGCGGGGGGCCCAGATACGCAGTATTTT. Protein: CASTRAGGPDTQYF. The chain combines TRBV6-6 with TRBJ2-3; 9 positions agree with TRBD2. The CDR3 totals 14 residues. Germline CDR1 and CDR2: MNHNY and SVGAGI (reference sequence). V shed 7 bases, J shed 4 bases, and the junction held 6 bases outside the gene matches.

The sample holds one count of this clone. CDR3 bases: TGTGCCAGCAGTTACTCGTCAGGCTCTGGAAACACCATATATTTT. It codes for CASSYSSGSGNTIYF. The gene calls are TRBV6-5 and TRBJ1-3; no reliable D call. V lost 0 bases to trimming and J lost 0 bases, with 6 bases between them. Germline CDR1 is MNHEY and CDR2 is SVGAGI. CDR3 length equals 15 residues.

The rearrangement uses TRBV6-6 and TRBJ1-1; 9 bases are shared with TRBD1. Germline CDR1 and CDR2: MNHNY and SVGAGI (reference sequence). CDR3 length: 17 amino acids. V shed 5 bases and J 1 base; nucleotides not matched to a gene: 11. The DNA for the CDR3 is TGTGCCAGCAGTCGGCAGCCAGGACAGGGGAAGAACACTGAAGCTTTCTTT. Translated, it gives CASSRQPGQGKNTEAFF.

This sequence joins TRBV7-9 and TRBJ1-1; TRBD1 matches 7 bases. The J segment lost 0 bases and the V segment lost 3 bases, leaving 4 bases of the junction unmatched. The CDR3 spans 15 residues. Looked up from germline, CDR1 is SEHNR and CDR2 is FQNEAQ (reference sequence). CDR3 DNA sequence: TGTGCCAGCAGCTTCCAGGGGGTTATGAACACTGAAGCTTTCTTT. It is translated as CASSFQGVMNTEAFF.

The chain couples TRBV5-1 to TRBJ1-2, with D unresolved. The CDR3 is made up of 13 amino acids. The germline V and J ends were trimmed by 2 bases and 3 bases, with 8 bases remaining between them. Germline V gene lookup returns CDR1 SGHRS and CDR2 YFSETQ. For the CDR3, the DNA is TGCGCCAGCAGCTTAACAGCAGACTATGGCTACACCTTC. Protein sequence: CASSLTADYGYTF.

The chain combines TRBV7-3 with TRBJ1-6; 9 bases line up with TRBD1. The CDR3 covers 14 residues. CDR1 is SGHTA and CDR2 is FQGTGA in the germline V gene. Trimming removed 5 bases from V and 9 bases from J; junction bases left unmatched: 5. For the CDR3, the DNA is TGTGCCAGCAGCCAGGGACAGGGTGTTTCACCCCTCCACTTT. This codes for CASSQGQGVSPLHF.

Note on this clone: This sample also contains other DNA sequences that code for the same CDR3. The chain uses TRBV28 and TRBJ2-7; D may be TRBD2 (6 bases). The V end lost 6 bases, the J end lost 4 bases, and 13 bases lay between the germline ends. Germline assignment: CDR1 MDHEN and CDR2 SYDVKM. This CDR3 is built from 13 residues. CDR3 region: CASSPGLSYEQYF. In nucleotides, the CDR3 is TGTGCCAGCAGCCCGGGACTTTCTTACGAGCAGTACTTC. Full variable domain (rest looked up from reference TRBV28 and TRBJ2-7): DVKVTQSSRYLVKRTGEKVFLECVQDMDHENMFWYRQDPGLGLRLIYFSYDVKMKEKGDIPEGYSVSREKKERFSLILESASTNQTSMYLCASSPGLSYEQYFGPGTRLTVT.

This clone was picked up a small number of times. This chain links TRBV3-1 (or the pseudogene TRBV3-2) with TRBJ2-3; 11 bases align to TRBD2. V lost 1 base and J lost 4; bases outside the gene matches: 7. This CDR3 spans 17 amino acids. Germline assignment: CDR1 LGHDT and CDR2 YNNKEL (reference sequence). The CDR3 spells CASSQGTSGGIADTQYF. CDR3 nucleotide sequence: TGTGCCAGCAGCCAAGGTACTAGCGGGGGTATCGCAGATACGCAGTATTTT.

This sequence joins TRBV18 and TRBJ1-6; unclear D gene. The germline V and J ends were trimmed by 3 bases and 9 bases, with 15 bases remaining between them. The CDR3 is 15 amino acids. CDR1 and CDR2 from the germline V gene are KGHSH and LQKENI. This CDR3 reads CASSPAEPKSSPLHF. CDR3 DNA sequence: TGTGCCAGCTCACCCGCGGAGCCCAAGAGTTCACCCCTCCACTTT.

This rearrangement joins TRBV7-2 to TRBJ2-1; 13 bases map to TRBD2. The length of the CDR3 is 15 residues. J lost 8 bases, V lost 7 bases, and 8 bases had no gene match. CDR1 SGHTA and CDR2 FQGNSA come from the germline V gene. CDR3 coding DNA: TGTGCCAGCAAAACCGGGACTAGCGGGGTGGATGAGCAGTTCTTC. Amino acids: CASKTGTSGVDEQFF.

The chain uses TRBV28 and TRBJ1-4; 7 bases agree with TRBD1. The CDR3 is made up of 13 amino acids. Germline CDR1 reads MDHEN; CDR2 reads SYDVKM. Trimming removed 10 bases from V and 8 bases from J; junction bases left unmatched: 10. CDR3 loop: CATFQGVGEKLFF. CDR3 in DNA: TGTGCCACCTTTCAGGGGGTTGGCGAAAAACTGTTTTTT.

The rearrangement uses TRBV5-6 and TRBJ2-6; D possibly corresponds to TRBD1 (5 bases). In germline, CDR1 is SGHDT, CDR2 YYEEEE. V was shortened by 0 bases and J by 0 bases, with 13 bases between the two germline ends. This CDR3 comprises 18 residues. CDR3 in amino acids: CASSLVGRTDSGANVLTF. The CDR3 DNA reads as TGTGCCAGCAGCTTGGTGGGGCGGACGGACTCTGGGGCCAACGTCCTGACTTTC. Supplemented by reference TRBV5-6 and TRBJ2-6, the full variable domain reads DAGVTQSPTHLIKTRGQQVTLRCSPKSGHDTVSWYQQALGQGPQFIFQYYEEEERQRGNFPDRFSGHQFPNYSSELNVNALLLGDSALYLCASSLVGRTDSGANVLTFGAGSRLTVL.